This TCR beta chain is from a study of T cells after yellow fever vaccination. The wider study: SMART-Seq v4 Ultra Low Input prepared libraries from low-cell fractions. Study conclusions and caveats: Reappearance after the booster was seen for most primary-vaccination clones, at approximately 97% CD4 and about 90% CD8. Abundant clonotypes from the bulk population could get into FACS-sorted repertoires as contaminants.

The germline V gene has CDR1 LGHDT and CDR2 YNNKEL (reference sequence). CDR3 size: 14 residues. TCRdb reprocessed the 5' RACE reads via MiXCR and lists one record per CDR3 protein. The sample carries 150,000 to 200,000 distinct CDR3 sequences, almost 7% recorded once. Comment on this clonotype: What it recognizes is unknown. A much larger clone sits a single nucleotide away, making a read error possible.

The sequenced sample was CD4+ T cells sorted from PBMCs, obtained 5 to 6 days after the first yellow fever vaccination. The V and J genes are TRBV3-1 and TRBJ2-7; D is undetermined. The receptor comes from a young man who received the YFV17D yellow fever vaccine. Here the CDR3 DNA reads TGTGCCAGCAGCCAAGAGGGGTCCAAAGCCGAGAAGTACTTC. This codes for CASSQEGSKAEKYF.